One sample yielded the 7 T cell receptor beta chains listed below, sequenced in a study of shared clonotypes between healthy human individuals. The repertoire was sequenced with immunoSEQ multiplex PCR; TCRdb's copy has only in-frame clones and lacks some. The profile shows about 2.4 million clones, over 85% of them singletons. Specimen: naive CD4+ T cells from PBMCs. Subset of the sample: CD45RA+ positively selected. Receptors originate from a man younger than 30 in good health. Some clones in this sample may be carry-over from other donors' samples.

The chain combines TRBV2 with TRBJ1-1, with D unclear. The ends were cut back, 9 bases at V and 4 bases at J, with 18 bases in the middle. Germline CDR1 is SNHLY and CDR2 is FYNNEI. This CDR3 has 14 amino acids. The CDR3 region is CASLYEVSGTEAFF. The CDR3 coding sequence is TGTGCCAGTCTCTATGAAGTTTCGGGCACTGAAGCTTTCTTT.

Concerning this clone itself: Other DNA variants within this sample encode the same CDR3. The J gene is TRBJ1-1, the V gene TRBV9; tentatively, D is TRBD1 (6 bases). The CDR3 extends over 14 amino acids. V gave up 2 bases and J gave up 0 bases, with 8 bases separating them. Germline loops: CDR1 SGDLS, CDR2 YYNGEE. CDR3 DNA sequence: TGTGCCAGCAGCGTCACAGGGATGAACACTGAAGCTTTCTTT. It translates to CASSVTGMNTEAFF.

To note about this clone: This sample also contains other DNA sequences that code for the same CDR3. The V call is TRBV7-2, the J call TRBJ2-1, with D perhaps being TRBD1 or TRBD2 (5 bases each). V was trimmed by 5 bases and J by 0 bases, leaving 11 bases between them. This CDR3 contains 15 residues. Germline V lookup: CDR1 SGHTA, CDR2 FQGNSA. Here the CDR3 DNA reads TGTGCCAGCAGCCTCGGGGCGAGCTCCTACAATGAGCAGTTCTTC. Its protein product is CASSLGASSYNEQFF. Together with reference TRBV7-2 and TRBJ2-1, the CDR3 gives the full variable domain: GAGVSQSPSNKVTEKGKDVELRCDPISGHTALYWYRQSLGQGLEFLIYFQGNSAPDKSGLPSDRFSAERTGGSVSTLTIQRTQQEDSAVYLCASSLGASSYNEQFFGPGTRLTVL.

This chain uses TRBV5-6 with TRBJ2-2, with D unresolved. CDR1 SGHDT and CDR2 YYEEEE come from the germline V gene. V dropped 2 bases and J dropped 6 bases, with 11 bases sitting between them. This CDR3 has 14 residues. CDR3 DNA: TGTGCCAGCAGCTTTGATAGGTTGTCCGGGGAGCTGTTTTTT. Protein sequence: CASSFDRLSGELFF.

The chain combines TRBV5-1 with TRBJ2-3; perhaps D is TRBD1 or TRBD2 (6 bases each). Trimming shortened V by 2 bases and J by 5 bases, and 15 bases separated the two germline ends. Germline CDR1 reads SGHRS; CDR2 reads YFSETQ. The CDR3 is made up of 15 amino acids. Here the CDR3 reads CASSFGGILGDTQYF. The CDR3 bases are TGCGCCAGCAGCTTCGGGGGCATACTAGGAGATACGCAGTATTTT.

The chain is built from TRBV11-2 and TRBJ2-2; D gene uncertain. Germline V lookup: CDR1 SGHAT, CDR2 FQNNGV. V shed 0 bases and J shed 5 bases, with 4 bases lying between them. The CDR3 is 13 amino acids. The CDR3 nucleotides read TGTGCCAGCAGCTTAGATATGACCGGGGAGCTGTTTTTT. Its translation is CASSLDMTGELFF.

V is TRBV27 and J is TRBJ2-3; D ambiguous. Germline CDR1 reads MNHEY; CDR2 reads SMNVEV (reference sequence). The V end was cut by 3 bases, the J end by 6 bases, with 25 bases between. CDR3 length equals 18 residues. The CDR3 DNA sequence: TGTGCCAGCAGTTTCGGACCCTCTGGCGATCCGCGAATCGATACGCAGTATTTT. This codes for CASSFGPSGDPRIDTQYF.